The 19 T cell receptor beta chains below were found in one sample sequenced in a study of radiotherapy plus CTLA-4 blockade in lung cancer. The data were produced by immunoSEQ multiplex PCR, yet TCRdb's version contains in-frame clones alone and is incomplete. The repertoire holds around 120,000 clones, with approximately 84% as singletons. This specimen consisted of peripheral blood, obtained from a patient treated with radiotherapy plus ipilimumab. The receptor source for this set is a human donor with non-small cell lung cancer who had a partial response to radiotherapy plus ipilimumab.

The chain recombines TRBV5-1 with TRBJ2-1; possible D gene TRBD1, 6 bases. The germline gives CDR1 SGHRS, CDR2 YFSETQ. The V end was cut by 4 bases, the J end by 10 bases, with 9 bases between. The CDR3 has 11 residues. CDR3 sequence: CASSPGQEQFF. As DNA, the CDR3 is TGCGCCAGCAGCCCAGGACAGGAGCAGTTCTTC.

The chain has TRBV6-1 and TRBJ1-2, with TRBD1 as a possible D gene (5 bases). This CDR3 is 12 amino acids long. V lost 5 bases and J 7 bases, leaving 11 bases between the germline ends. Germline-derived CDR1 and CDR2 are MNHNS and SASEGT. This CDR3 is CASSLRGFGYTF. In nucleotides, the CDR3 is TGTGCCAGCAGTCTACGGGGGTTTGGCTACACCTTC.

The chain has TRBV2 and TRBJ2-2, with 9 bases fitting TRBD1. Germline loops: CDR1 SNHLY, CDR2 FYNNEI. This CDR3 comprises 14 residues. Trimming cost V 8 bases and J 6 bases; bases outside gene matches: 7. The CDR3 is CASLGQGYAGELFF. The CDR3 DNA is TGTGCCAGCCTCGGACAGGGGTACGCCGGGGAGCTGTTTTTT.

J is TRBJ2-3 and V is TRBV5-4; 7 nucleotides align to TRBD2. In germline, CDR1 is SGHNT, CDR2 YYREEE (reference sequence). This CDR3 is built from 15 residues. V shed 1 base and J 4 bases; nucleotides not matched to a gene: 6. CDR3 nucleotide sequence: TGTGCCAGCAGCTTGTATGGGACTATGGCAGATACGCAGTATTTT. The encoded protein is CASSLYGTMADTQYF.

This sequence joins TRBV19 and TRBJ1-1, with a weak D call TRBD1 (6 bases). The CDR3 loop spans 15 amino acids. V lost 5 bases and J 4 bases, leaving 17 bases between the germline ends. Germline values: CDR1 LNHDA, CDR2 SQIVND (reference sequence). CDR3 in amino acids: CASSSPITGSTEAFF. In DNA form, the CDR3 reads TGTGCCAGTAGTTCCCCAATAACAGGGAGCACTGAAGCTTTCTTT.

The chain has TRBV27 and TRBJ2-6; 8 bases align to TRBD2. The CDR3 runs 16 residues. The germline V gene has CDR1 MNHEY and CDR2 SMNVEV (reference sequence). V lost 7 bases and J lost 0; bases outside the gene matches: 5. For the CDR3, the DNA is TGTGCCAGCACCTTAGCGGGGAGCTCTGGGGCCAACGTCCTGACTTTC. It is translated as CASTLAGSSGANVLTF.

This clone showed up just once. J is TRBJ1-2 and V is TRBV2; the D gene is possibly TRBD1 (5 bases). This CDR3 region has 14 residues. CDR1 SNHLY and CDR2 FYNNEI come from the germline V gene. The germline V and J ends were trimmed by 8 bases and 3 bases, with 16 bases remaining between them. The CDR3 protein is CASRETVSDYGYTF. CDR3 bases: TGTGCCAGCCGGGAGACAGTTTCGGACTATGGCTACACCTTC.

V usage is TRBV5-5 and J usage is TRBJ1-2; D is uncertain. Germline loops: CDR1 SGHKS, CDR2 YYEKEE (reference sequence). This CDR3 region has 15 residues. Trimming removed 4 bases at V and 2 bases at J, with 15 bases between. The chain's CDR3 is CASSPGVQENYGYTF. The CDR3 DNA reads as TGTGCCAGCAGCCCCGGGGTCCAGGAGAACTATGGCTACACCTTC.

V and J are TRBV18 and TRBJ2-3; perhaps TRBD2 as D (5 bases). Trimming stripped 9 bases from V and 2 bases from J, with 21 bases between. This CDR3 is 16 amino acids long. Germline assignment: CDR1 KGHSH and CDR2 LQKENI. CDR3 region: CASTGKRAGSTDTQYF. CDR3 coding DNA: TGTGCCAGTACCGGAAAGAGGGCCGGGTCCACAGATACGCAGTATTTT. The whole variable domain, filled in from reference TRBV18 and TRBJ2-3, reads NAGVMQNPRHLVRRRGQEARLRCSPMKGHSHVYWYRQLPEEGLKFMVYLQKENIIDESGMPKERFSAEFPKEGPSILRIQQVVRGDSAAYFCASTGKRAGSTDTQYFGPGTRLTVL.

In this sample, this clone is medium-sized. The chain uses TRBV28 and TRBJ1-1; D is unresolved. V was trimmed by 5 bases and J by 5 bases, leaving 18 bases between them. The germline V gene has CDR1 MDHEN and CDR2 SYDVKM. There are 15 residues in the CDR3. This chain's CDR3 is CASSPGPRGRTEAFF. Written as DNA, the CDR3 is TGTGCCAGCAGTCCTGGGCCCCGAGGGCGGACTGAAGCTTTCTTT. The full variable domain, completed using reference TRBV28 and TRBJ1-1, is DVKVTQSSRYLVKRTGEKVFLECVQDMDHENMFWYRQDPGLGLRLIYFSYDVKMKEKGDIPEGYSVSREKKERFSLILESASTNQTSMYLCASSPGPRGRTEAFFGQGTRLTVV.

The rearrangement links TRBV18 to TRBJ2-1; tentative D call: TRBD1 (6 bases). The germline gives CDR1 KGHSH, CDR2 LQKENI. Trimming stripped 4 bases from V and 11 bases from J, with 12 bases between. This CDR3 is built from 12 residues. CDR3 nucleotides: TGTGCCAGCTCACAGCCTCAGGGGAAGCAGTTCTTC. It encodes CASSQPQGKQFF.

On this clone itself: Other DNA sequences of this sample code for an identical CDR3. In nucleotides, the CDR3 is TGTGCCAGCAGAGCCGGGTTCTCCTACGAGCAGTACTTC. Its protein product is CASRAGFSYEQYF. This chain joins TRBV2 and TRBJ2-7, with D unclear. The germline V gene has CDR1 SNHLY and CDR2 FYNNEI. The V gene lost 6 bases and the J gene lost 0 bases, with 9 bases spanning the gap. The CDR3 is made up of 13 amino acids.

J is TRBJ1-3 and V is TRBV28; D call uncertain. Germline-derived CDR1 and CDR2 are MDHEN and SYDVKM. The CDR3 is made up of 14 amino acids. Trimming took off 4 bases at V and 4 bases at J, with 11 bases between the two ends. The CDR3 DNA is TGTGCCAGCAGTTCCTACCGTACCGGAAACACCATATATTTT. Amino acids: CASSSYRTGNTIYF.

The V gene is TRBV19, the J gene TRBJ1-2; possibly TRBD1 for D (6 bases). V was pared by 4 bases and J by 6 bases, with 18 bases between. Looked up from germline, CDR1 is LNHDA and CDR2 is SQIVND (reference sequence). The CDR3 extends over 15 amino acids. CDR3 region: CASSTHREDGNGYTF. The CDR3 coding sequence is TGTGCCAGTAGTACCCACAGGGAAGATGGGAATGGCTACACCTTC.

V usage is TRBV19 and J usage is TRBJ2-1; 9 nucleotides agree with TRBD2. Germline CDR1 is LNHDA and CDR2 is SQIVND (reference sequence). With 7 bases clipped from V and 0 bases from J, the junction kept 7 bases outside the gene matches. This CDR3 contains 16 residues. The CDR3: CASTYSGGSSYNEQFF. The CDR3 nucleotides are TGTGCCAGTACCTATAGCGGGGGTAGCTCCTACAATGAGCAGTTCTTC.

The chain carries TRBV11-2 and TRBJ2-1; 8 bases line up with TRBD2. This CDR3 has 15 residues. V lost 1 base to trimming and J lost 4 bases; unmatched junction nucleotides: 3. The V gene's germline CDR1 is SGHAT and CDR2 FQNNGV. In DNA, the CDR3 is TGTGCCAGCAGCTTAGTTACTAGCGGTTACAATGAGCAGTTCTTC. Residues: CASSLVTSGYNEQFF. Looking up the rest from reference TRBV11-2 and TRBJ2-1 gives the full variable domain: EAGVAQSPRYKIIEKRQSVAFWCNPISGHATLYWYQQILGQGPKLLIQFQNNGVVDDSQLPKDRFSAERLKGVDSTLKIQPAKLEDSAVYLCASSLVTSGYNEQFFGPGTRLTVL.

To note about this clone: One junction end does not reproduce the germline sequence, and a read error may be involved. This chain joins TRBV11-2 and TRBJ2-3, with D possibly matching TRBD2 (5 bases). The CDR3 is made up of 10 amino acids. Germline V CDR1 and CDR2: SGHAT, FQNNGV. CDR3 coding DNA: TGTGCCAGCAGCTTAGTAACTAGTTCTTTT. Protein sequence: CASSLVTSSF. Variable domain in full (rest from reference TRBV11-2 and TRBJ2-3): EAGVAQSPRYKIIEKRQSVAFWCNPISGHATLYWYQQILGQGPKLLIQFQNNGVVDDSQLPKDRFSAERLKGVDSTLKIQPAKLEDSAVYLCASSLVTSSFGPGTRLTVL.

The rearrangement joins TRBV12-1 to TRBJ2-7; TRBD1 reflects the table's D call only, with no check against the DNA. TRBV12-1 is a known pseudogene. The CDR3 length is 13 residues. In DNA, the CDR3 is TGTGCCAGCAGGGACAGGCAGAGTTACGAGCAGTACGTC. Translation gives CASRDRQSYEQYV.

V usage is TRBV19 and J usage is TRBJ2-3; 7 nucleotides match TRBD1. V shed 3 bases and J 2 bases; nucleotides not matched to a gene: 14. The CDR3 covers 18 residues. Germline CDR1 is LNHDA and CDR2 is SQIVND (reference sequence). The CDR3 nucleotides read TGTGCCAGTAGTATGAGATACTCCAGTAGGGGGCACACAGATACGCAGTATTTT. Its protein product is CASSMRYSSRGHTDTQYF.